This TCR beta chain was obtained from a study of CD8 T cells in ankylosing spondylitis. Notes on the study in general: Blood of patients with ankylosing spondylitis appeared to be characterized by a TCR beta motif of several highly homologous variants. The authors reported significant enrichment of disease-linked clones in matched ankylosing spondylitis synovial fluid.

There are a few counts of this clonotype. Its antigen remains unknown. Scientists made TCR beta libraries using quantitative 5'-RACE with molecular barcodes. TCRdb reprocessed the 5' RACE reads via MiXCR and lists one record per CDR3 protein. The sample consists of around 770,000 distinct CDR3 sequences, over 15% of them appearing once. The CDR3 extends over 13 amino acids. Trimming left V 0 bases short and J 5 bases short, with 6 bases between. CDR1 is SGHKS, CDR2 YYEKEE, per germline (reference sequence). What was sequenced was blood, either unsorted or a sorted T cell fraction (not recorded which). V usage is TRBV5-5 and J usage is TRBJ2-1; D call uncertain. The TCR comes from a male donor with ankylosing spondylitis. The CDR3 DNA sequence: TGTGCCAGCAGCTTGGCACCCGACAATGAGCAGTTCTTC. It codes for CASSLAPDNEQFF.